The 18 T cell receptor beta chains listed next were all sequenced from one sample in a study of T cell repertoires in cytomegalovirus infection. TCRdb reprocessed the reads via MiXCR and lists one record per CDR3 protein. The table lists approximately 190,000 distinct CDR3 sequences, approximately 28% of them singletons. Sequenced material: PBMCs. All receptors come from a human donor in good health (CMV status not recorded). Some clones in this sample may be carry-over from other donors' samples.

The chain employs TRBV15 and TRBJ2-7, with a possible D match to TRBD1 (6 bases). The CDR3 is 18 amino acids. Germline lookup yields CDR1 LNHNV and CDR2 YYDKDF (reference sequence). Trimming took 0 bases from V and 2 from J, leaving 20 bases between them. CDR3 in amino acids: CATSRDVGTTIIPYEQYF. In nucleotides, the CDR3 is TGTGCCACCAGCAGAGATGTGGGGACAACCATTATTCCCTACGAGCAGTACTTC.

CDR3 nucleotide sequence: TGTGCCAGCAGCCCCGAGCCCCGAGTGGGGGAGCTGTTTTTT. As protein: CASSPEPRVGELFF. The chain combines TRBV7-3 with TRBJ2-2; no clear D. The germline V gene has CDR1 SGHTA and CDR2 FQGTGA. The CDR3 has 14 residues. Trimming took off 5 bases at V and 8 bases at J, with 15 bases between the two ends.

V and J are TRBV7-8 and TRBJ1-1, with D unclear. The V end lost 1 base, the J end lost 1 base, and 10 bases lay between the germline ends. CDR3 size: 15 residues. Germline loops: CDR1 SGHVS, CDR2 FQNEAQ. CDR3 bases: TGTGCCAGCAGCTTAGATCCGACCGAGAACACTGAAGCTTTCTTT. As protein: CASSLDPTENTEAFF. The whole variable domain, remainder taken from reference TRBV7-8 and TRBJ1-1, is GAGVSQSPRYKVAKRGQDVALRCDPISGHVSLFWYQQALGQGPEFLTYFQNEAQLDKSGLPSDRFFAERPEGSVSTLKIQRTQQEDSAVYLCASSLDPTENTEAFFGQGTRLTVV.

This clonotype was seen once. The gene calls are TRBV5-6 and TRBJ2-1, with D unresolved. With 0 bases removed from V and 8 bases from J, the gap between germline ends came to 9 bases. Germline V gene lookup returns CDR1 SGHDT and CDR2 YYEEEE. CDR3 length: 13 amino acids. The CDR3 here is CASSLGVIDEQFF. CDR3 nucleotide sequence: TGTGCCAGCAGCTTGGGGGTTATCGATGAGCAGTTCTTC.

This clonotype was seen ten or more times. The rearrangement uses TRBV7-2 and TRBJ2-2, with a weak D call TRBD2 (6 bases). V lost 7 bases and J 7 bases, leaving 16 bases between the germline ends. This CDR3 is 14 amino acids long. Germline CDR1 is SGHTA and CDR2 is FQGNSA. The CDR3 coding sequence is TGTGCCAGCACCGAACGCGGGATGGTCGGGGAGCTGTTTTTT. This gives the protein CASTERGMVGELFF.

This clonotype was seen ten or more times. V usage is TRBV7-2 and J usage is TRBJ2-6; 8 nucleotides align to TRBD1. The V and J ends lost 2 bases and 4 bases, in that order; junction bases with no gene match: 7. The CDR3 runs 17 residues. Germline V CDR1 and CDR2: SGHTA, FQGNSA. The chain's CDR3 is CASSLNGQGRGANVLTF. The CDR3 nucleotides read TGTGCCAGCAGCTTAAATGGACAGGGAAGGGGGGCCAACGTCCTGACTTTC.

This sequence joins TRBV5-1 and TRBJ1-2; D is ambiguous. This CDR3 is 14 amino acids long. Germline-derived CDR1 and CDR2 are SGHRS and YFSETQ. Trimming cost V 4 bases and J 2 bases, with 12 bases left between them. The CDR3 protein is CASSPAEGNYGYTF. The CDR3 DNA reads TGCGCCAGCAGCCCCGCCGAGGGAAACTATGGCTACACCTTC.

The chain carries TRBV2 and TRBJ2-3; no firm D call. CDR1 and CDR2 from the germline V gene are SNHLY and FYNNEI. Trimming removed 8 bases at V and 1 base at J, with 19 bases between. The CDR3 is made up of 16 amino acids. The DNA of the CDR3 is TGTGCCAGCTTCTATCCCAAGACTGACCGCACAGATACGCAGTATTTT. This codes for CASFYPKTDRTDTQYF.

This clonotype showed up many times. The rearrangement joins TRBV4-1 to TRBJ1-2; D is perhaps TRBD1 (6 bases). The V end lost 7 bases, the J end lost 3 bases, and 12 bases lay between the germline ends. The CDR3 contains 13 residues. CDR1 and CDR2 (germline): MGHRA, YSYEKL. Here the CDR3 DNA reads TGCGCCAGCAACGGAGGGGGATACTATGGCTACACCTTC. It specifies CASNGGGYYGYTF.

This clonotype turned up a few times. The chain employs TRBV6-6 and TRBJ2-2, with D possibly being TRBD2 (6 bases). Trimming took off 7 bases at V and 2 bases at J, with 14 bases between the two ends. The CDR3 consists of 15 residues. Looked up from germline, CDR1 is MNHNY and CDR2 is SVGAGI (reference sequence). CDR3 in amino acids: CASIFREANTGELFF. CDR3 coding DNA: TGTGCCAGCATTTTTAGGGAGGCAAACACCGGGGAGCTGTTTTTT.

The rearrangement uses TRBV5-1 and TRBJ1-1, with D tentatively TRBD1 (5 bases). Per the germline V gene, CDR1 is SGHRS and CDR2 is YFSETQ. Trimming removed 6 bases from V and 4 bases from J, with 19 bases in between. The CDR3 has 15 residues. Here the CDR3 reads CASIPVGGGSTEAFF. In nucleotides, the CDR3 is TGCGCCAGCATCCCAGTTGGCGGGGGAAGCACTGAAGCTTTCTTT. The whole variable domain, remainder taken from reference TRBV5-1 and TRBJ1-1, is KAGVTQTPRYLIKTRGQQVTLSCSPISGHRSVSWYQQTPGQGLQFLFEYFSETQRNKGNFPGRFSGRQFSNSRSEMNVSTLELGDSALYLCASIPVGGGSTEAFFGQGTRLTVV.

This clonotype came up many times. The gene calls are TRBV6-5 and TRBJ2-7; perhaps TRBD1 as D (5 bases). Trimming stripped 2 bases from V and 3 bases from J, with 8 bases between. This CDR3 has 13 amino acids. Germline V gene lookup returns CDR1 MNHEY and CDR2 SVGAGI. The CDR3 DNA follows: TGTGCCAGCAGTTACGGCAGGGTCTACGAGCAGTACTTC. Protein product: CASSYGRVYEQYF.

The rearrangement links TRBV12-3 or TRBV12-4 to TRBJ1-2, with D possibly being TRBD1 (6 bases). Trimming removed 1 base from V and 8 bases from J, with 14 bases in between. The CDR3 has 14 residues. CDR3 coding DNA: TGTGCCAGCAGTTTAGGGACAGCCTCTTGGGGCTACACCTTC. Protein: CASSLGTASWGYTF.

This clonotype occurred a few times. This chain links TRBV6-4 with TRBJ2-3, with a possible D match to TRBD2 (5 bases). Germline CDR1 reads MRHNA; CDR2 reads SNTAGT. V dropped 6 bases and J dropped 2 bases, with 18 bases sitting between them. CDR3 length: 16 residues. The CDR3 protein is CASSATSGALTDTQYF. The CDR3 DNA reads TGTGCCAGCAGCGCGACAAGCGGCGCGCTCACAGATACGCAGTATTTT.

This clonotype was seen more than once but under ten times. The rearrangement joins TRBV25-1 to TRBJ2-4; D gene ambiguous. Trimming cost V 4 bases and J 0 bases, with 16 bases left between them. The CDR3 runs to 17 residues. The germline gives CDR1 MGHDK, CDR2 SYGVNS. CDR3 sequence (DNA): TGTGCCAGCAGTGCCCCGGACGGATTCTTAGCCAAAAACATTCAGTACTTC. It encodes CASSAPDGFLAKNIQYF. Together with reference TRBV25-1 and TRBJ2-4, the CDR3 gives the full variable domain: EADIYQTPRYLVIGTGKKITLECSQTMGHDKMYWYQQDPGMELHLIHYSYGVNSTEKGDLSSESTVSRIRTEHFPLTLESARPSHTSQYLCASSAPDGFLAKNIQYFGAGTRLSVL.

The chain has TRBV12-3 or TRBV12-4 and TRBJ2-5; 13 bases fit TRBD2. Trimming removed 5 bases from V and 6 bases from J; junction bases left unmatched: 9. The CDR3 has 16 amino acids. DNA of the CDR3: TGTGCCAGCAGTCCCAGACTAGCGGGGGGACCCAAGACCCAGTACTTC. This gives the protein CASSPRLAGGPKTQYF.

This clonotype was seen more than once but under ten times. This sequence joins TRBV5-6 and TRBJ1-1, with a tentative D call TRBD1 (5 bases). The ends were cut back, 1 base at V and 4 bases at J, with 14 bases in the middle. Germline loops: CDR1 SGHDT, CDR2 YYEEEE. This CDR3 comprises 15 residues. The CDR3 spells CASSLLGGEGTEAFF. The DNA for the CDR3 is TGTGCCAGCAGCTTGTTGGGAGGGGAGGGCACTGAAGCTTTCTTT. The full variable domain, completed using reference TRBV5-6 and TRBJ1-1, is DAGVTQSPTHLIKTRGQQVTLRCSPKSGHDTVSWYQQALGQGPQFIFQYYEEEERQRGNFPDRFSGHQFPNYSSELNVNALLLGDSALYLCASSLLGGEGTEAFFGQGTRLTVV.

V gene TRBV12-3 or TRBV12-4 combines with J gene TRBJ1-2, with D unclear. CDR3 size: 14 residues. V shed 6 bases and J shed 6 bases, with 17 bases lying between them. Here the CDR3 DNA reads TGTGCCAGCAGGGACCGCGGGCAGTTACATGGCTACACCTTC. It encodes CASRDRGQLHGYTF.